This T cell receptor beta chain was captured by sequencing in a study of shared clonotypes between healthy human individuals. Looking at the study overall: Three CD4 naive, three CD4 memory, two CD8 naive and one CD8 memory plate were used per donor.

This clone was recorded only once. What it recognizes is unknown. Study observations and caveats: A generally larger estimated richness was seen in naive subsets than in memory subsets.

Trimming at V came to 6 bases and at J to 5 bases, leaving 5 bases not matched to a gene. Germline CDR1 SGDLS, CDR2 YYNGEE. The CDR3 sequence is 13 residues long. Adult donors, all healthy and HIV-negative, had no recent acute infections or vaccinations. The assay was immunoSEQ multiplex PCR, and TCRdb's table has in-frame clones only and misses some. The sample carries around 1,100,000 clones, approximately 75% recorded once. The clonotype was recovered from a man in his late teens or twenties in good health. Some clones in this sample may be carry-over from other donors' samples. The rearrangement uses TRBV9 and TRBJ2-3; 8 bases line up with TRBD2. The sample comprised memory CD4+ T cells from PBMCs. The subset denotes: CD45RA-negative fraction. The CDR3, as DNA: TGTGCCAGCAACGACCGGGGGGGAGATACGCAGTATTTT. This codes for CASNDRGGDTQYF.